What follows are 10 T cell receptor beta chains derived from one specimen sequenced in a study of tumor-infiltrating lymphocytes in oesophageal squamous cell carcinoma. TCRdb fed the PCR reads into MiXCR, producing one record per CDR3 protein. The sample has just under 20,000 distinct CDR3 sequences, 41% seen once. The material sequenced was esophageal tumor tissue. These receptors were obtained from a male donor with esophageal squamous cell carcinoma.

In this sample, this clonotype turned up many times. The chain is built from TRBV12-2 and TRBJ2-7. TRBV12-2 is a pseudogene segment. There are 12 residues in the CDR3. CDR3 loop: CASRLALGEQYF. The CDR3 region has the DNA TGTGCAAGTCGCTTAGCGCTGGGGGAGCAGTACTTC.

Turning to this clonotype: Here the CDR3 omits its conserved ending phenylalanine or tryptophan, so a read error is the likely source. No DNA is shown, since the ends of the CDR3 on it are uncertain; the CDR3 is the one TCRdb lists. The V and J genes are TRBV7-6 and TRBJ2-6; TRBD1 is the table's D call and was not checked against the DNA. With termini counted, the CDR3 has 16 amino acids. CDR1 SGHVS and CDR2 FNYEAQ come from the germline V gene. CDR3 in amino acids: CASSLVGASDTQYFGA.

This clonotype was recorded a few times. The chain recombines TRBV7-2 with TRBJ2-7; D is perhaps TRBD2 (6 bases). Between the trimmed V and J ends, which lost 4 bases and 7 bases, there was a span of 20 bases. The CDR3 is 15 residues long. Germline lookup yields CDR1 SGHTA and CDR2 FQGNSA. The CDR3 sequence is CASSSGSGGYNEQYF. The CDR3, as DNA: TGTGCCAGCAGCTCCGGGAGCGGTGGATACAATGAGCAGTACTTC.

With regard to this clonotype: A much larger clone lies one base from this, so it may be a read error. V and J are TRBV14 and TRBJ2-1, with D possibly matching TRBD1 (6 bases). The J call may be incorrect, as the DNA end agrees better with TRBJ2-7. The CDR3 length is 15 residues. Germline CDR1 is SGHDN and CDR2 is FVKESK. The CDR3 loop reads CASSPRQGLNNEQYF. As DNA, the CDR3 is TGTGCCAGCAGCCCAAGGCAGGGGCTCAACAATGAGCAGTACTTC.

By frequency in the sample, this clonotype is medium-sized. The chain employs TRBV7-8 and TRBJ2-7; 12 nucleotides line up with TRBD2. Losses at the gene ends were 8 bases for V and 4 bases for J; bases not matched to a gene: 12. This CDR3 is 16 amino acids long. CDR1 and CDR2 from the germline V gene are SGHVS and FQNEAQ. In nucleotides, the CDR3 is TGTGCCAGCGGAACCCCTCGTACTAGCGGGGGGTACGAGCAGTACTTC. Protein sequence: CASGTPRTSGGYEQYF.

The V and J genes are TRBV7-9 and TRBJ2-5; D remains ambiguous. The J call may be mistaken, given a closer DNA end match to TRBJ2-7. Germline V CDR1 and CDR2: SEHNR, FQNEAQ (reference sequence). The CDR3 has 12 amino acids. The CDR3 nucleotides are TGTGCCAGCAGCCCCACTTCCTACGAGCAGTACTTC. This encodes CASSPTSYEQYF.

This clonotype has ten or more counts. The rearrangement joins TRBV12-3 or TRBV12-4 to TRBJ1-4; weak D call: TRBD1 (6 bases). CDR3 length: 13 amino acids. Trimming shortened V by 7 bases and J by 5 bases, and 11 bases separated the two germline ends. The CDR3 protein is CASKDSRNEKLFF. Written as DNA, the CDR3 is TGTGCCAGCAAGGACAGCCGCAATGAAAAACTGTTTTTT.

V and J are TRBV7-6 and TRBJ2-3; D remains ambiguous. Per germline, CDR1 SGHVS and CDR2 FNYEAQ. V was shortened by 3 bases and J by 0 bases, with 7 bases between the two germline ends. This CDR3 has 14 amino acids. The CDR3 loop reads CASSFTASTDTQYF. The CDR3 nucleotides read TGTGCCAGCAGCTTTACAGCTAGCACAGATACGCAGTATTTT.

This clonotype came up many times. The chain employs TRBV6-6 and TRBJ2-7, with D possibly TRBD1 on 6 matching bases. The germline V gene encodes CDR1 MNHNY and CDR2 SVGAGI (reference sequence). There are 15 residues in the CDR3. Trimming stripped 2 bases from V and 2 bases from J, with 13 bases between. The CDR3 region is CASSYGTPITYEQYF. The CDR3 DNA is TGTGCCAGCAGTTACGGGACACCTATAACCTACGAGCAGTACTTC.

The chain recombines TRBV6-1 with TRBJ2-5; D might be TRBD1 or TRBD2, each matching 6 bases. The J call may be in error: the DNA end matches TRBJ2-7 better. Germline V gives CDR1 MNHNS, CDR2 SASEGT. The CDR3 runs 14 residues. In DNA form, the CDR3 reads TGTGCCAGCAGTGAAGAGGGGGAGGCCTACGAGCAGTACTTC. As protein: CASSEEGEAYEQYF.